A selection of T cell receptor beta chains follows, all from one sample in a study of cytomegalovirus exposure and HLA in healthy donors. Data came from immunoSEQ multiplex PCR; TCRdb stores just in-frame clones and leaves some out. Of roughly 140,000 clones listed, over 60% are singletons. Sequences were obtained from PBMCs. These receptors came from a woman in her 30s in good health and CMV-seropositive. CDR3s include the opening cysteine and the closing phenylalanine or tryptophan. Each record gives: V gene, clone size, D gene, J gene, CDR3 protein, CDR3 DNA. A D gene is named only where the DNA matches it firmly. Some rows have no size entry. The others give once, few or many, or a class for an expanded clone.

v_call: TRBV6-6; clone_size: .; d_call: .; j_call: TRBJ1-2; cdr3_aa: CATGGRANYGYTF; cdr3_nt: TGTGCCACCGGTGGCAGGGCTAACTATGGCTACACCTTC
v_call: TRBV5-6; clone_size: once; d_call: TRBD2; j_call: TRBJ2-7; cdr3_aa: CASSTGGGYEQYF; cdr3_nt: TGTGCCAGCTCCACTGGGGGGGGCTACGAGCAGTACTTC
v_call: TRBV19; clone_size: .; d_call: TRBD1; j_call: TRBJ1-4; cdr3_aa: CASSIGQGGEKLFF; cdr3_nt: TGTGCCAGTAGTATTGGGCAGGGGGGTGAAAAACTGTTTTTT
v_call: TRBV28; clone_size: .; d_call: .; j_call: TRBJ1-2; cdr3_aa: CASSLTENYGYTF; cdr3_nt: TGTGCCAGCAGTTTAACCGAGAACTATGGCTACACCTTC
v_call: TRBV7-8; clone_size: .; d_call: .; j_call: TRBJ1-2; cdr3_aa: CASSLGRRASGGTF; cdr3_nt: TGTGCCAGCAGCCTGGGCAGGCGGGCATCGGGGGGCACCTTC
v_call: TRBV28; clone_size: .; d_call: TRBD2; j_call: TRBJ2-5; cdr3_aa: CASSLSSGETQYF; cdr3_nt: TGTGCCAGCAGTTTGAGCAGCGGGGAAACCCAGTACTTC
v_call: TRBV28; clone_size: .; d_call: .; j_call: TRBJ1-2; cdr3_aa: CASSLSRAEWDYGYTF; cdr3_nt: TGTGCCAGCAGTTTAAGCAGGGCAGAGTGGGACTATGGCTACACCTTC
v_call: TRBV9; clone_size: .; d_call: .; j_call: TRBJ2-3; cdr3_aa: CASSVAPTAETQYF; cdr3_nt: TGTGCCAGCAGCGTAGCCCCCACGGCGGAGACGCAGTATTTT
v_call: TRBV2; clone_size: .; d_call: .; j_call: TRBJ2-5; cdr3_aa: CASSGGSPLFQETQYF; cdr3_nt: TGTGCCAGCAGTGGGGGCAGCCCACTGTTCCAAGAGACCCAGTACTTC
v_call: TRBV6-4; clone_size: few; d_call: TRBD2; j_call: TRBJ2-3; cdr3_aa: CASSDSPLAATDTQYF; cdr3_nt: TGTGCCAGCAGTGACTCGCCTCTAGCGGCCACAGATACGCAGTATTTT
v_call: TRBV9; clone_size: .; d_call: .; j_call: TRBJ2-2; cdr3_aa: CASSVAERATGELFF; cdr3_nt: TGTGCCAGCAGCGTAGCGGAGAGAGCCACCGGGGAGCTGTTTTTT
v_call: TRBV5-1; clone_size: .; d_call: TRBD2; j_call: TRBJ2-7; cdr3_aa: CASSTGGAGGHEQYF; cdr3_nt: TGCGCCAGCAGCACCGGTGGAGCGGGGGGGCACGAGCAGTACTTC
v_call: TRBV7-8; clone_size: once; d_call: TRBD1; j_call: TRBJ1-2; cdr3_aa: CASSLVGQRDYGYTF; cdr3_nt: TGTGCCAGCAGCTTAGTGGGACAGAGAGACTATGGCTACACCTTC
v_call: TRBV7-2; clone_size: .; d_call: TRBD2; j_call: TRBJ2-7; cdr3_aa: CASSHHTSGRGPNEQYF; cdr3_nt: TGTGCCAGCAGCCACCACACTAGCGGGAGGGGACCCAACGAGCAGTACTTC
v_call: TRBV9; clone_size: .; d_call: TRBD1; j_call: TRBJ2-3; cdr3_aa: CASSVEGTGTDTQYF; cdr3_nt: TGTGCCAGCAGCGTAGAAGGGACAGGGACAGATACGCAGTATTTT
v_call: TRBV27; clone_size: .; d_call: .; j_call: TRBJ1-5; cdr3_aa: CASSLSRSSPQHF; cdr3_nt: TGTGCCAGCAGTTTAAGCCGAAGCTCGCCCCAGCATTTT
v_call: TRBV2; clone_size: .; d_call: TRBD1; j_call: TRBJ1-2; cdr3_aa: CASSAPGGSYGYTF; cdr3_nt: TGTGCCAGCAGTGCCCCAGGGGGAAGCTATGGCTACACCTTC
v_call: TRBV5-1; clone_size: .; d_call: .; j_call: TRBJ1-2; cdr3_aa: CASSPTFADYGYTF; cdr3_nt: TGCGCCAGCAGCCCGACGTTTGCGGACTATGGCTACACCTTC
v_call: TRBV5-1; clone_size: .; d_call: TRBD1; j_call: TRBJ1-2; cdr3_aa: CASSEGQGGGYTF; cdr3_nt: TGCGCCAGCAGCGAGGGACAGGGAGGAGGCTACACCTTC
v_call: TRBV6-5; clone_size: few; d_call: TRBD1; j_call: TRBJ1-5; cdr3_aa: CASSLKTGDSNQPQHF; cdr3_nt: TGTGCCAGCAGTTTAAAGACAGGGGATAGCAATCAGCCCCAGCATTTT
v_call: TRBV19; clone_size: .; d_call: .; j_call: TRBJ1-1; cdr3_aa: CASSRGSLLNTEAFF; cdr3_nt: TGTGCCAGTAGTCGGGGGTCCTTATTGAACACTGAAGCTTTCTTT
v_call: TRBV6-1; clone_size: .; d_call: TRBD1; j_call: TRBJ1-2; cdr3_aa: CASSQGDRSGYTF; cdr3_nt: TGTGCCAGCAGTCAAGGGGACAGAAGCGGCTACACCTTC
v_call: TRBV7-9; clone_size: .; d_call: .; j_call: TRBJ2-3; cdr3_aa: CASSSADTQYF; cdr3_nt: TGTGCCAGCAGCTCGGCAGATACGCAGTATTTT
v_call: TRBV7-2; clone_size: .; d_call: TRBD2; j_call: TRBJ2-5; cdr3_aa: CASSFYKQREGRETQYF; cdr3_nt: TGTGCCAGCAGCTTCTATAAGCAAAGGGAGGGGAGGGAGACCCAGTACTTC
v_call: TRBV14; clone_size: .; d_call: .; j_call: TRBJ1-2; cdr3_aa: CASSPGSVSAHGYTF; cdr3_nt: TGTGCCAGCAGCCCTGGGTCGGTTAGCGCACATGGCTACACCTTC
v_call: TRBV25-1; clone_size: .; d_call: TRBD2; j_call: TRBJ2-7; cdr3_aa: CAITSGSLAGTEQYF; cdr3_nt: TGTGCCATCACGAGCGGGAGCCTTGCGGGGACCGAGCAGTACTTC
v_call: TRBV30; clone_size: .; d_call: TRBD1; j_call: TRBJ1-6; cdr3_aa: CACSGTGFHLSDNSPLHF; cdr3_nt: TGTGCCTGTTCCGGGACAGGGTTTCACCTATCGGATAATTCACCCCTCCACTTT
v_call: TRBV7-9; clone_size: .; d_call: .; j_call: TRBJ2-3; cdr3_aa: CASSSPRQLADTRYF; cdr3_nt: TGTGCCAGCAGCTCCCCGCGACAGCTGGCAGATACGCGGTATTTT
v_call: TRBV11-2; clone_size: .; d_call: TRBD2; j_call: TRBJ2-7; cdr3_aa: CASSLSAGGRYEQYF; cdr3_nt: TGTGCCAGCAGCTTAAGCGCGGGAGGGAGGTACGAGCAGTACTTC
v_call: TRBV27; clone_size: .; d_call: .; j_call: TRBJ2-2; cdr3_aa: CASRVRQGNTGELFF; cdr3_nt: TGTGCCAGCAGGGTCCGGCAGGGTAACACCGGGGAGCTGTTTTTT
v_call: TRBV25-1; clone_size: .; d_call: TRBD2; j_call: TRBJ2-7; cdr3_aa: CASSEWGSGSSYEQYF; cdr3_nt: TGTGCCAGCAGTGAATGGGGTAGCGGGAGCTCCTACGAGCAGTACTTC
v_call: TRBV7-3; clone_size: .; d_call: TRBD1; j_call: TRBJ2-2; cdr3_aa: CASSLNAGGATGELFF; cdr3_nt: TGTGCCAGCAGCTTAAACGCAGGGGGCGCGACCGGGGAGCTGTTTTTT
v_call: TRBV27; clone_size: .; d_call: TRBD2; j_call: TRBJ2-7; cdr3_aa: CASSSRGGPHRNSYEQYF; cdr3_nt: TGTGCCAGCAGTTCTCGCGGGGGGCCACATCGAAACTCCTACGAGCAGTACTTC
v_call: TRBV5-6; clone_size: .; d_call: TRBD1; j_call: TRBJ1-5; cdr3_aa: CASSKTGAGQPQHF; cdr3_nt: TGTGCCAGCAGTAAAACAGGGGCGGGTCAGCCCCAGCATTTT
v_call: TRBV19; clone_size: .; d_call: TRBD2; j_call: TRBJ2-3; cdr3_aa: CASNMGLAGVFTDTQYF; cdr3_nt: TGTGCCAGTAACATGGGACTAGCGGGAGTCTTCACAGATACGCAGTATTTT
v_call: TRBV5-1; clone_size: .; d_call: TRBD2; j_call: TRBJ2-3; cdr3_aa: CASSPYTSGGAADTQYF; cdr3_nt: TGCGCCAGCAGCCCCTACACTAGCGGGGGGGCCGCAGATACGCAGTATTTT
v_call: TRBV6-5; clone_size: .; d_call: .; j_call: TRBJ2-7; cdr3_aa: CASTPGENGYEQYF; cdr3_nt: TGTGCCAGCACCCCAGGGGAGAACGGGTACGAGCAGTACTTC
v_call: TRBV6-6; clone_size: few; d_call: .; j_call: TRBJ2-2; cdr3_aa: CASSYSGGIDTGELFF; cdr3_nt: TGTGCCAGCAGTTATTCGGGCGGGATAGACACCGGGGAGCTGTTTTTT
v_call: TRBV10-3; clone_size: .; d_call: TRBD1; j_call: TRBJ2-5; cdr3_aa: CAISLRQGETQYF; cdr3_nt: TGTGCCATCAGCCTTCGACAGGGCGAGACCCAGTACTTC
v_call: TRBV5-8; clone_size: .; d_call: TRBD1; j_call: TRBJ1-2; cdr3_aa: CASSLARGQAFYGYTF; cdr3_nt: TGTGCCAGCAGCTTGGCCAGGGGACAGGCGTTCTATGGCTACACCTTC
v_call: TRBV5-4; clone_size: few; d_call: TRBD2; j_call: TRBJ2-5; cdr3_aa: CASSSHGTSGKETQYF; cdr3_nt: TGTGCCAGCAGCTCGCACGGGACTAGCGGAAAAGAGACCCAGTACTTC
v_call: TRBV5-6; clone_size: .; d_call: .; j_call: TRBJ1-4; cdr3_aa: CASSWAGPTNEKLFF; cdr3_nt: TGTGCCAGCAGCTGGGCAGGGCCTACTAATGAAAAACTGTTTTTT
v_call: TRBV7-2; clone_size: .; d_call: .; j_call: TRBJ2-3; cdr3_aa: CASSLATVSTDTQYF; cdr3_nt: TGTGCCAGCAGCTTAGCGACAGTAAGCACAGATACGCAGTATTTT
v_call: TRBV9; clone_size: .; d_call: .; j_call: TRBJ1-2; cdr3_aa: CASSESQGVDGYTF; cdr3_nt: TGTGCCAGCAGCGAGTCGCAGGGCGTGGATGGCTACACCTTC
v_call: TRBV11-2; clone_size: .; d_call: TRBD1; j_call: TRBJ1-2; cdr3_aa: CASSRMNRGQGAPHGYTF; cdr3_nt: TGTGCCAGCAGCAGAATGAATCGGGGACAGGGGGCGCCTCATGGCTACACCTTC
v_call: TRBV30; clone_size: .; d_call: .; j_call: TRBJ1-1; cdr3_aa: CALGALVPNAEAFF; cdr3_nt: TGTGCCTTAGGGGCCCTCGTCCCGAACGCTGAAGCTTTCTTT
v_call: TRBV30; clone_size: .; d_call: TRBD1; j_call: TRBJ1-2; cdr3_aa: CAWRQMTGGLDGYTF; cdr3_nt: TGTGCCTGGAGGCAAATGACAGGGGGGTTAGATGGCTACACCTTC
v_call: TRBV6-5; clone_size: once; d_call: .; j_call: TRBJ2-7; cdr3_aa: CASSEAWSSYEQYF; cdr3_nt: TGTGCCAGCAGTGAGGCTTGGAGCTCCTACGAGCAGTACTTC
v_call: TRBV15; clone_size: .; d_call: .; j_call: TRBJ1-6; cdr3_aa: CATSKGQINSPLHF; cdr3_nt: TGTGCCACCAGCAAGGGACAAATCAATTCCCCCCTCCACTTT
v_call: TRBV6-1; clone_size: .; d_call: TRBD1; j_call: TRBJ1-3; cdr3_aa: CASSEFFGTGRRNTIYF; cdr3_nt: TGTGCCAGCAGTGAATTTTTCGGGACAGGGCGTAGGAACACCATATATTTT
v_call: TRBV15; clone_size: .; d_call: TRBD2; j_call: TRBJ2-3; cdr3_aa: CATSEGLAGGPRTDTQYF; cdr3_nt: TGTGCCACCAGCGAGGGACTAGCGGGAGGGCCGAGGACAGATACGCAGTATTTT
v_call: TRBV9; clone_size: few; d_call: TRBD2; j_call: TRBJ2-1; cdr3_aa: CASSPLRSLAGGPMDEQFF; cdr3_nt: TGTGCCAGCAGCCCCTTACGGTCTTTGGCGGGGGGGCCAATGGATGAGCAGTTCTTC
v_call: TRBV15; clone_size: .; d_call: .; j_call: TRBJ2-1; cdr3_aa: CATSREGRYNEQFF; cdr3_nt: TGTGCCACCAGCAGAGAAGGCAGGTACAATGAGCAGTTCTTC